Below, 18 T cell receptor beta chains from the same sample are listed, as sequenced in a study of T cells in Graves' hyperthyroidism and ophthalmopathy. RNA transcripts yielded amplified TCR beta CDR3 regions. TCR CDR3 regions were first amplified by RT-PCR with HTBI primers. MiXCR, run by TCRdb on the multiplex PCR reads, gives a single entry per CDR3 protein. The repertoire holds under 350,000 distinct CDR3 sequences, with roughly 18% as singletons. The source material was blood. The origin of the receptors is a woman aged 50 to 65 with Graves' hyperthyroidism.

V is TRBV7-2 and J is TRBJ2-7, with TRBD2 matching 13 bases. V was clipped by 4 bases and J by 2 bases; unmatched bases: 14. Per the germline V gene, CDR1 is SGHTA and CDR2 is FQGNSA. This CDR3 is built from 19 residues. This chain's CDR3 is CASSSRRPGTSGKPYEQYF. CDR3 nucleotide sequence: TGTGCCAGCAGCTCACGTCGTCCCGGGACTAGCGGGAAGCCCTACGAGCAGTACTTC. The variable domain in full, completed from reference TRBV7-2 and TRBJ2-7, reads GAGVSQSPSNKVTEKGKDVELRCDPISGHTALYWYRQSLGQGLEFLIYFQGNSAPDKSGLPSDRFSAERTGGSVSTLTIQRTQQEDSAVYLCASSSRRPGTSGKPYEQYFGPGTRLTVT.

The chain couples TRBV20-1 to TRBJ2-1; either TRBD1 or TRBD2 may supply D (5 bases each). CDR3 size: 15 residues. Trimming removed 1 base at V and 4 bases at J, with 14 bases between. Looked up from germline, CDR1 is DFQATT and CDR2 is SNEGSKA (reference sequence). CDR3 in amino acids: CSARAGGGTYNEQFF. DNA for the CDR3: TGCAGTGCTAGAGCTGGGGGTGGAACGTACAATGAGCAGTTCTTC.

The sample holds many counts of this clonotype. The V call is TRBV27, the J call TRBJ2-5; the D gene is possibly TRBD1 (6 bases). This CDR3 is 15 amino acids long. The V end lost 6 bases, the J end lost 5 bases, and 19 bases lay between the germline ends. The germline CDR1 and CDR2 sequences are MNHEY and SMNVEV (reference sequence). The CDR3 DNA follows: TGTGCCAGCAGAGATCTACAGGGCAGGAGGGAGACCCAGTACTTC. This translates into CASRDLQGRRETQYF.

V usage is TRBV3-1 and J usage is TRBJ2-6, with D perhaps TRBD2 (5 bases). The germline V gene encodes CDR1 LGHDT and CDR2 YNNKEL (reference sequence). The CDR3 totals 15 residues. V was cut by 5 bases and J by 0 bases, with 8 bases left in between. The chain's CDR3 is CASSNGDSGANVLTF. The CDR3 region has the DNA TGTGCCAGCAGCAACGGGGACTCTGGGGCCAACGTCCTGACTTTC.

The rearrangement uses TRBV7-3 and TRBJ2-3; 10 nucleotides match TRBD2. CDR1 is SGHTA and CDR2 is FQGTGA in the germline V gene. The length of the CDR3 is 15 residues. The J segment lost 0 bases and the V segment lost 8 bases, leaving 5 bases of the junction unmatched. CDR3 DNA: TGTGCCAGCGGGACTAGCGCTACTAGCACAGATACGCAGTATTTT. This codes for CASGTSATSTDTQYF.

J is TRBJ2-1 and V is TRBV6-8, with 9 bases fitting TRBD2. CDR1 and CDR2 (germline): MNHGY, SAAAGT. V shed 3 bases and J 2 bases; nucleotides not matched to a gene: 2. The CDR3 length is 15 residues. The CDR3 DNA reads TGTGCCAGCAGTTATCCTAGCGGGGCCTACAATGAGCAGTTCTTC. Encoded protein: CASSYPSGAYNEQFF.

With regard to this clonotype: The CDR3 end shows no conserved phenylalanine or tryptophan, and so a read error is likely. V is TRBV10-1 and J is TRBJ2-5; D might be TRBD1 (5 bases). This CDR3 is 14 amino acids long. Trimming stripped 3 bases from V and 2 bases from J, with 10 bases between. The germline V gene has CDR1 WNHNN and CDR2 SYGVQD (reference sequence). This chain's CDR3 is CASSDVQGQETQYL. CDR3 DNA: TGCGCCAGCAGTGATGTCCAGGGACAAGAGACCCAGTACCTC.

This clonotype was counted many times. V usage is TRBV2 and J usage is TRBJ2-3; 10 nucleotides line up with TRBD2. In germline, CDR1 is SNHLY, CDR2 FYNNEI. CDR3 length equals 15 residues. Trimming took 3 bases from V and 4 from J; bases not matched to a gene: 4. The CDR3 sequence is CASSDSGTSADTQYF. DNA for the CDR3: TGTGCCAGCAGTGATTCTGGGACTAGCGCAGATACGCAGTATTTT. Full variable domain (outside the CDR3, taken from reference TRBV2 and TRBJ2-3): EPEVTQTPSHQVTQMGQEVILRCVPISNHLYFYWYRQILGQKVEFLVSFYNNEISEKSEIFDDQFSVERPDGSNFTLKIRSTKLEDSAMYFCASSDSGTSADTQYFGPGTRLTVL.

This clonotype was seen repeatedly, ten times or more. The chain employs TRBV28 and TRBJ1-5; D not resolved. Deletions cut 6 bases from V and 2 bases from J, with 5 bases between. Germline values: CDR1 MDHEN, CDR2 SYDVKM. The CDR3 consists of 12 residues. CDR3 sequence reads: CASSGGNQPQHF. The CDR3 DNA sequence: TGTGCCAGCAGCGGAGGCAATCAGCCCCAGCATTTT.

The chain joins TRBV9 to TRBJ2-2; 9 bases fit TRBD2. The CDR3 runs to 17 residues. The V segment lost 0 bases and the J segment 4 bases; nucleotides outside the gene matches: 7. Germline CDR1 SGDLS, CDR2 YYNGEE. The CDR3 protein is CASSVDDSGRPTGELFF. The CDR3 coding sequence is TGTGCCAGCAGCGTAGATGATAGCGGGAGACCCACCGGGGAGCTGTTTTTT.

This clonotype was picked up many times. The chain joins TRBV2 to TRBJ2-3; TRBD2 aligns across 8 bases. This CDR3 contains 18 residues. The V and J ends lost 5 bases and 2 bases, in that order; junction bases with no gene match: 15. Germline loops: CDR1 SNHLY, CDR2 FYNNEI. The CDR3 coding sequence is TGTGCCAGCAGTTCTGGGTTACCCGTTAGCGGGATCACAGATACGCAGTATTTT. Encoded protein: CASSSGLPVSGITDTQYF. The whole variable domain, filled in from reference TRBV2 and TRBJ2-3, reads EPEVTQTPSHQVTQMGQEVILRCVPISNHLYFYWYRQILGQKVEFLVSFYNNEISEKSEIFDDQFSVERPDGSNFTLKIRSTKLEDSAMYFCASSSGLPVSGITDTQYFGPGTRLTVL.

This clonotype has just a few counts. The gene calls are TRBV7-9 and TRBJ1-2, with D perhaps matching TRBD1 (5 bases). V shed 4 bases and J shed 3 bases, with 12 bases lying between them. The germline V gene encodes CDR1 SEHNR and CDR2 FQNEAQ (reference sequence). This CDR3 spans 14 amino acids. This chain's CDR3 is CASSSQVPHYGYTF. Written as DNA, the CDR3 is TGTGCCAGCAGCTCACAGGTACCTCACTATGGCTACACCTTC. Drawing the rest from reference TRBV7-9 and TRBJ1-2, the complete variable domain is DTGVSQNPRHKITKRGQNVTFRCDPISEHNRLYWYRQTLGQGPEFLTYFQNEAQLEKSRLLSDRFSAERPKGSFSTLEIQRTEQGDSAMYLCASSSQVPHYGYTFGSGTRLTVV.

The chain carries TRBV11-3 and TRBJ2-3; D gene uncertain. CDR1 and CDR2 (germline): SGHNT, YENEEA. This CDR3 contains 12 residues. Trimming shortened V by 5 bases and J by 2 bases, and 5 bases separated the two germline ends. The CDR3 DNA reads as TGTGCCAGCAGCCGAGACACAGATACGCAGTATTTT. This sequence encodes CASSRDTDTQYF. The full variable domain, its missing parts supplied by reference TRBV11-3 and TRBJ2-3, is EAGVVQSPRYKIIEKKQPVAFWCNPISGHNTLYWYLQNLGQGPELLIRYENEEAVDDSQLPKDRFSAERLKGVDSTLKIQPAELGDSAVYLCASSRDTDTQYFGPGTRLTVL.

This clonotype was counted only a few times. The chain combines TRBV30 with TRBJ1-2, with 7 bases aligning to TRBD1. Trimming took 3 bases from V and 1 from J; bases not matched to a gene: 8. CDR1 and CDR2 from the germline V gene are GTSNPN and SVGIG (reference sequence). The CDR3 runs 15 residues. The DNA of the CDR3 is TGTGCCTGGAGGGGATGGACAGGCGGTAACTATGGCTACACCTTC. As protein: CAWRGWTGGNYGYTF.

CDR3 DNA: TGTGCCAGCAGCTTAGTTGCGGGGGACCCCAATGAGCAGTTCTTC. Translated, it gives CASSLVAGDPNEQFF. This chain joins TRBV7-2 and TRBJ2-1, with 7 bases identical to TRBD2. Germline CDR1 SGHTA, CDR2 FQGNSA. V lost 1 base and J lost 6; bases outside the gene matches: 6. This CDR3 comprises 15 residues.

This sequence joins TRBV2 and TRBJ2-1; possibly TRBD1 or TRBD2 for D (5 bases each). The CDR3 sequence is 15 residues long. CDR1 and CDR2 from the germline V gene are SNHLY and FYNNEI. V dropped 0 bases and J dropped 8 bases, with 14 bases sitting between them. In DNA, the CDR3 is TGTGCCAGCAGTGAAGCAGCGGAAACCAGGGATGAGCAGTTCTTC. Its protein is CASSEAAETRDEQFF.

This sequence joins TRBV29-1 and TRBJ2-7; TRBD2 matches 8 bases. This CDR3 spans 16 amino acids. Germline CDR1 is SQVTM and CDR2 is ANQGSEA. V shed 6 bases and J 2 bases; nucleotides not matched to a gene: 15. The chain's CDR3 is CSVSGFRGLDPYEQYF. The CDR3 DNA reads TGCAGCGTCTCCGGGTTCCGGGGACTAGACCCCTACGAGCAGTACTTC.

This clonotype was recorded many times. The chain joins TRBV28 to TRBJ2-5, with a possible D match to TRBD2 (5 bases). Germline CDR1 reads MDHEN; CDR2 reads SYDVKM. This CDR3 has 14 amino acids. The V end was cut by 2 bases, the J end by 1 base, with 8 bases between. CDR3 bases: TGTGCCAGCAGTTTACTACTAGTCCAAGAGACCCAGTACTTC. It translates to CASSLLLVQETQYF.